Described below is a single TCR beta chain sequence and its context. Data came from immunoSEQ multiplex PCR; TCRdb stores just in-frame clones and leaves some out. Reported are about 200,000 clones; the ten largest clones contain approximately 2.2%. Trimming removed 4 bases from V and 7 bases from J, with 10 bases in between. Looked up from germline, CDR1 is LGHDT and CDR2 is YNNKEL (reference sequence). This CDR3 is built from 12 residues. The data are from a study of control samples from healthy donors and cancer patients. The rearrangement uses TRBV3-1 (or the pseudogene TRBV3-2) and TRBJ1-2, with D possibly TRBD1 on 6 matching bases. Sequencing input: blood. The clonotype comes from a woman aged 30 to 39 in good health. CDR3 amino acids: CASSLSRGGYTF. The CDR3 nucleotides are TGTGCCAGCAGCCTATCCAGGGGTGGCTACACCTTC.